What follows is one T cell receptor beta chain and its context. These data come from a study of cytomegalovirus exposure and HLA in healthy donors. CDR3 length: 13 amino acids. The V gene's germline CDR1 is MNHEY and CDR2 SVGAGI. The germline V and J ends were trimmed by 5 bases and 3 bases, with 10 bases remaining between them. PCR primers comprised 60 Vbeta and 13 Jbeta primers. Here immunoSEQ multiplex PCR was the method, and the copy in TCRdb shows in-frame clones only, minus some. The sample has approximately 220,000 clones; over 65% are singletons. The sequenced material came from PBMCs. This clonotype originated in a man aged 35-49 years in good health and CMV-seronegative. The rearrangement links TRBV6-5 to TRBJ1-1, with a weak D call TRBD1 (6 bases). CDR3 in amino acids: CASSHGTHTEAFF. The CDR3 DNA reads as TGTGCCAGCAGTCACGGGACACACACTGAAGCTTTCTTT.